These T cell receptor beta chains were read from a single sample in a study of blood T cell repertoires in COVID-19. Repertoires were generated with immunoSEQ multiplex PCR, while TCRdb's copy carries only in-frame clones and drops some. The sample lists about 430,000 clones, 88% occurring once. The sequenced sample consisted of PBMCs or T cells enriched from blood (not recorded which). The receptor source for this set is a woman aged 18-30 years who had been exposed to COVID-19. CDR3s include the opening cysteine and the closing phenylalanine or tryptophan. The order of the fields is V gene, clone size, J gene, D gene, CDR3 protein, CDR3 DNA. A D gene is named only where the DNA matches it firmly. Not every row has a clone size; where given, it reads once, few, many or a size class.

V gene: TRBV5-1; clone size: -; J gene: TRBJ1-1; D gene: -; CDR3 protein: CASSLDRDTEAFF; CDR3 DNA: TGCGCCAGCAGCTTGGACAGGGACACTGAAGCTTTCTTT
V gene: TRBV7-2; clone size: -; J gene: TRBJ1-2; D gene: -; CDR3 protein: CASSLRAEDYGYTF; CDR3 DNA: TGTGCCAGCAGCTTGCGCGCGGAGGACTATGGCTACACCTTC
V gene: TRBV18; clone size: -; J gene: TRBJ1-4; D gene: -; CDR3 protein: CASSPPTGRGEKLFF; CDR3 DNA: TGTGCCAGCTCACCACCCACGGGGAGGGGTGAAAAACTGTTTTTT
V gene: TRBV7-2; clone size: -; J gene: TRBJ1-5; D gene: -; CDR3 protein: CASSLNSGNQPQHF; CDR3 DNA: TGTGCCAGCAGCCTAAACTCGGGCAATCAGCCCCAGCATTTT
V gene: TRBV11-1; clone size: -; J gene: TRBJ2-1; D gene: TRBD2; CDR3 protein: CASSSKRGPYNEQFF; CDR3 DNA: TGTGCCAGCAGCTCCAAGCGGGGACCTTACAATGAGCAGTTCTTC
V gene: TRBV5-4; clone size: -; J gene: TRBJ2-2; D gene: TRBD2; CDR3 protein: CASSTAGEGTGELFF; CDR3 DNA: TGTGCCAGCAGCACAGCGGGAGAGGGGACCGGGGAGCTGTTTTTT
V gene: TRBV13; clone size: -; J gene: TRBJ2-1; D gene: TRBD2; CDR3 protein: CASSSTPGLAGESDNEQFF; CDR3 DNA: TGTGCCAGCAGCTCGACCCCTGGACTAGCGGGAGAATCGGACAATGAGCAGTTCTTC
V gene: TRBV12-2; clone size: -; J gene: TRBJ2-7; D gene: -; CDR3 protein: CASRLSYWQGYEQYF; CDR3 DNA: TGTGCAAGTCGCTTATCTTACTGGCAGGGTTACGAGCAGTACTTC
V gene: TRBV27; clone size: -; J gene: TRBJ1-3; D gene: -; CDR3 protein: CASSLSEGSGNTIYF; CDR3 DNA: TGTGCCAGCAGTTTATCGGAGGGTTCGGGAAACACCATATATTTT
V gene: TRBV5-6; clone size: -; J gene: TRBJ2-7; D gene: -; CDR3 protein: CASSLGRSSYEQYF; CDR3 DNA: TGTGCCAGCAGCTTGGGACGGAGCTCCTACGAGCAGTACTTC
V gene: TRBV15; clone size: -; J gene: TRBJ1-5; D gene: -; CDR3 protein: CATSRGRFVGPNQPQHF; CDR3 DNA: TGTGCCACCAGCAGAGGCCGTTTCGTGGGCCCCAATCAGCCCCAGCATTTT
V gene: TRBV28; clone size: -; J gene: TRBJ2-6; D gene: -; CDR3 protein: CASRGSGANVLTF; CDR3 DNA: TGTGCCAGCCGGGGCTCTGGGGCCAACGTCCTGACTTTC
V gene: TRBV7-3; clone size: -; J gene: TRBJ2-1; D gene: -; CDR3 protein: CASSLLAGARDPEQFF; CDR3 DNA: TGTGCCAGCAGCCTTTTGGCGGGGGCACGAGACCCTGAGCAGTTCTTC
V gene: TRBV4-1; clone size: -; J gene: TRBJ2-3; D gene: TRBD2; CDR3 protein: CASSQDHSGGTSTDTQYF; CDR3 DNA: TGCGCCAGCAGCCAAGATCACAGCGGGGGCACTAGCACAGATACGCAGTATTTT
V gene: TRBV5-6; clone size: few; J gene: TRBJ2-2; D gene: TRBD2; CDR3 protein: CASSFGLAANTGELFF; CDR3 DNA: TGTGCCAGCAGCTTCGGGCTAGCGGCGAACACCGGGGAGCTGTTTTTT
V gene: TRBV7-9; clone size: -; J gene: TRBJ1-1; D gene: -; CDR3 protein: CASSIPDRPAEAFF; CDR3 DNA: TGTGCCAGCAGCATACCCGACAGACCGGCTGAAGCTTTCTTT
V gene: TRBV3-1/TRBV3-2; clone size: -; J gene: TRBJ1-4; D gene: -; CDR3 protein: CASSSPTGLNEKLFF; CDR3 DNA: TGTGCCAGCAGCTCCCCGACAGGCCTTAATGAAAAACTGTTTTTT
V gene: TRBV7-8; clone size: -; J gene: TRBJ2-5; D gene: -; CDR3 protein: CASSGPAGSGETQYF; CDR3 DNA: TGTGCCAGCAGCGGCCCGGCGGGTTCGGGAGAGACCCAGTACTTC
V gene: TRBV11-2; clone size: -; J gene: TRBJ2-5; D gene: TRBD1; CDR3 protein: CASSLVMRETGDQETQYF; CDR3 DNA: TGTGCCAGCAGCTTGGTCATGAGGGAGACAGGGGACCAAGAGACCCAGTACTTC
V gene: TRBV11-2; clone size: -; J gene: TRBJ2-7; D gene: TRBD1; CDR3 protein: CASSIGTGGAYEQYF; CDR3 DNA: TGTGCCAGCAGCATAGGGACAGGGGGTGCCTACGAGCAGTACTTC
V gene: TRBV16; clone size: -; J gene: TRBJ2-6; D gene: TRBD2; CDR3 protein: CASTLNLRAGDSGANVLTF; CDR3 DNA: TGTGCCAGCACCCTAAATCTTCGGGCGGGGGACTCTGGGGCCAACGTCCTGACTTTC
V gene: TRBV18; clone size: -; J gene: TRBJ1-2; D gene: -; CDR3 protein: CASSLTNYGYTF; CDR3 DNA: TGTGCCAGCTCACTTACTAACTATGGCTACACCTTC
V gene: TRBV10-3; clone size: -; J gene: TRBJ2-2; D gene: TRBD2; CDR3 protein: CAISDVAGVRTGELFF; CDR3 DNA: TGTGCCATCAGTGACGTAGCGGGAGTTCGAACCGGGGAGCTGTTTTTT
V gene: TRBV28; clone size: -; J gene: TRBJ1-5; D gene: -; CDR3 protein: CASSLGRRGSNQPQHF; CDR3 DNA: TGTGCCAGCAGTTTAGGGAGGCGGGGGAGCAATCAGCCCCAGCATTTT
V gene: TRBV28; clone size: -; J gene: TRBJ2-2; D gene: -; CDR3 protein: CASERIGRGNTGELFF; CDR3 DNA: TGTGCCAGCGAGAGAATTGGCAGGGGCAACACCGGGGAGCTGTTTTTT
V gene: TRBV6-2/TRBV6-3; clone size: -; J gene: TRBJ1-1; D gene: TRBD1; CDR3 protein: CASSPGQGVGGTEAFF; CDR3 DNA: TGTGCCAGCAGCCCGGGACAGGGGGTTGGCGGCACTGAAGCTTTCTTT
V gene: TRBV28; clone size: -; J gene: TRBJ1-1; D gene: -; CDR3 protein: CASSLRGGTEAFF; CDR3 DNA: TGTGCCAGCAGTTTGAGGGGGGGGACTGAAGCTTTCTTT
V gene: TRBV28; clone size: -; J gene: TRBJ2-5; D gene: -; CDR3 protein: CASSIRGETQYF; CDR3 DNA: TGTGCCAGCAGTATCCGAGGGGAGACCCAGTACTTC
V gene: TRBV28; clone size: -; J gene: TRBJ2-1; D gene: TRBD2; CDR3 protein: CASSPGTSGGVEQFF; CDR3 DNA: TGTGCCAGCAGTCCCGGGACTAGCGGGGGGGTTGAGCAGTTCTTC
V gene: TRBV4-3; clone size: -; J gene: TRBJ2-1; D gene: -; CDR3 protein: CASSQDRLGDMVQFF; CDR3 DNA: TGCGCCAGCAGCCAAGATCGTCTGGGGGACATGGTGCAGTTCTTC
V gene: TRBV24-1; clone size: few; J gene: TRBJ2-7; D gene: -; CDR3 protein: CATSAQSYEQYF; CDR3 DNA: TGTGCCACCAGTGCGCAGTCTTACGAGCAGTACTTC
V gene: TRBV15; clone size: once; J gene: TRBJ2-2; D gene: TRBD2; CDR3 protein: CATSRAGGAGGELFF; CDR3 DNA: TGTGCCACCAGCAGAGCCGGGGGGGCGGGAGGGGAGCTGTTTTTT
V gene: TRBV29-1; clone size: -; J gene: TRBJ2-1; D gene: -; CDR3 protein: CSVEESTGLSSYNEQFF; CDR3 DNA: TGCAGCGTTGAAGAATCGACAGGACTTAGCTCCTACAATGAGCAGTTCTTC
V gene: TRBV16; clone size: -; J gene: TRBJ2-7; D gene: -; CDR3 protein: CASSPRTGSEQYF; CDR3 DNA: TGTGCCAGCAGCCCGAGAACAGGGAGCGAGCAGTACTTC
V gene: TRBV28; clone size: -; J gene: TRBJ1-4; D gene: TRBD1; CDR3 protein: CASSLDRGTNEKLFF; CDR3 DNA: TGTGCCAGCAGTTTAGACAGGGGTACTAATGAAAAACTGTTTTTT
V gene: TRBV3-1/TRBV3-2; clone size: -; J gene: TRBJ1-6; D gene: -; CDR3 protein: CASSQDAGSTLHF; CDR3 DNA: TGTGCCAGCAGCCAAGATGCGGGAAGCACCCTCCACTTT
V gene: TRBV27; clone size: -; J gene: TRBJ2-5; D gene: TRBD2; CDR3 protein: CASSSRLAGGPAREETQYF; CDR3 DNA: TGTGCCAGCAGTTCCCGACTAGCGGGAGGGCCCGCTCGCGAAGAGACCCAGTACTTC
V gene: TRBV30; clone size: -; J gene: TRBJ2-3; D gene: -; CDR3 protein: CAWGRGWADITPDTQYF; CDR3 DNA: TGTGCCTGGGGCAGGGGATGGGCAGATATTACTCCAGATACGCAGTATTTT
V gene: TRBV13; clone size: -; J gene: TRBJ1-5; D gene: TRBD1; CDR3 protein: CASSSGQVNLPQHF; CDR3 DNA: TGTGCCAGCAGCTCAGGACAGGTAAATCTGCCCCAGCATTTT
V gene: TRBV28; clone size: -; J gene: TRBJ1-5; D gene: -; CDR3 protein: CASTASEPQHF; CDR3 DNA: TGTGCCAGCACCGCCTCGGAGCCCCAGCATTTT
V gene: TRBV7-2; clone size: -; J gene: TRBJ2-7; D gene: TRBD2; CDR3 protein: CASSLEGGRSSYEQYF; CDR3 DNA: TGTGCCAGCAGCTTAGAGGGCGGGAGGAGCTCCTACGAGCAGTACTTC
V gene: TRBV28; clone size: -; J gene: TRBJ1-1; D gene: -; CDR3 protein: CASSLSRAAFF; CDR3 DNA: TGTGCCAGCAGTTTATCCAGGGCGGCTTTCTTT
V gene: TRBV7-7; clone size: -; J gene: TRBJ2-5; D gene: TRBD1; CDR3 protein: CASSQGTGWQETQYF; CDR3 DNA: TGTGCTAGCAGCCAAGGGACAGGGTGGCAAGAGACCCAGTACTTC
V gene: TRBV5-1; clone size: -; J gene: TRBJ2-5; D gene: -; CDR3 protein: CASSLARGETQYF; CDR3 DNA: TGCGCCAGCAGCTTGGCCCGGGGAGAGACCCAGTACTTC
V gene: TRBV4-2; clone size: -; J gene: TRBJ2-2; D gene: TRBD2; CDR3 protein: CASSQGLAGVVSGELFF; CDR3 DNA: TGTGCCAGCAGCCAGGGACTAGCGGGAGTAGTCTCCGGGGAGCTGTTTTTT
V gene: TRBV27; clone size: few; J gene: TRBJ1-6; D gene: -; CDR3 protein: CASSLTGTYNSPLHF; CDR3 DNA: TGTGCCAGCAGTTTAACAGGGACCTATAATTCACCCCTCCACTTT
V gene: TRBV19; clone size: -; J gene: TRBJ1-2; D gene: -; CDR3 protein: CASSGKTDRTTYGYTF; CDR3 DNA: TGTGCCAGTAGTGGGAAGACGGATCGGACAACCTATGGCTACACCTTC
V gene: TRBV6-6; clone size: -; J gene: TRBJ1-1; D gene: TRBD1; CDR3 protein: CASSLRQGRLWTEAFF; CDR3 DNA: TGTGCCAGCAGCCTTCGACAGGGGAGATTGTGGACTGAAGCTTTCTTT
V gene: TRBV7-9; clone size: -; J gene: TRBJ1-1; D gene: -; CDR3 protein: CASSRAEAEAFF; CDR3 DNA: TGTGCCAGCAGCCGTGCAGAGGCAGAAGCTTTCTTT
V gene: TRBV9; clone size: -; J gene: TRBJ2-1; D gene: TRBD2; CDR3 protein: CASSSQPAGLGSYNEQFF; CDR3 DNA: TGTGCCAGCAGCTCCCAACCGGCGGGACTAGGATCCTACAATGAGCAGTTCTTC
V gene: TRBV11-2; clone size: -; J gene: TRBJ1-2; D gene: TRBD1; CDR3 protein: CASSPTGVHYGYTF; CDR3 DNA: TGTGCCAGCAGCCCGACAGGGGTGCACTATGGCTACACCTTC
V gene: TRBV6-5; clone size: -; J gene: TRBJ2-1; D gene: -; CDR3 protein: CASRTRRDEQFF; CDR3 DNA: TGTGCCAGCAGGACTAGACGAGATGAGCAGTTCTTC
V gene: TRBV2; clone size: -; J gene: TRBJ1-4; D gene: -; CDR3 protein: CASSFYSGKGATNEKLFF; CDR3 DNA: TGTGCCAGCAGTTTTTACAGCGGAAAGGGGGCAACTAATGAAAAACTGTTTTTT
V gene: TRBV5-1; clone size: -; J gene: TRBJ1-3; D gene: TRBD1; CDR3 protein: CASSRDRPSGNTIYF; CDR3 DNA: TGCGCCAGCAGCCGGGACAGGCCCTCTGGAAACACCATATATTTT
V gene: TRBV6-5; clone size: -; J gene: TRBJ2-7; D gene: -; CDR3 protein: CASSFVMGPYEQYF; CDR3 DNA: TGTGCCAGCAGTTTTGTTATGGGCCCATACGAGCAGTACTTC
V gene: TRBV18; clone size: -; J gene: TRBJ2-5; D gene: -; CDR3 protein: CASSPFREETQYF; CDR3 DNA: TGTGCCAGCTCACCTTTCAGGGAAGAGACCCAGTACTTC
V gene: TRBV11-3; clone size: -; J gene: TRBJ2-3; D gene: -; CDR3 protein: CASSSGFRDSPESDTQYF; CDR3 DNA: TGTGCCAGCAGCTCCGGCTTCCGGGACTCCCCCGAGTCAGATACGCAGTATTTT